This TCR beta chain was profiled in a study of lymphopenia after photon versus proton radiotherapy. Study-level findings and limits: Under photons, naive T cells and diversity fell while effector/memory populations rose. A bigger post-nadir fall in TCR diversity correlated inversely with survival time in deceased patients. Post-nadir diversity loss with photons came from oligoclonal expansion, particularly CD8+ Temra cells. Only patients who died were analyzed for survival; proton advantage is unproven.

TCRdb keeps only in-frame clones here, not all; method: immunoSEQ multiplex PCR. The table lists about 22,000 clones, 92% of them singletons. About this clone itself: Its antigen is not identified.

The sequence was obtained from a woman in her seventies with pancreatic cancer. Some clones in this sample may be carry-over from other donors' samples. The material sequenced was peripheral blood, taken from a patient treated with proton-based radiotherapy.

Written as DNA, the CDR3 is TGTGCCAGCAGCTTAGGGGCGGGAGGGCCTAACAATGAGCAGTTCTTC. It codes for CASSLGAGGPNNEQFF. V gene TRBV11-3 combines with J gene TRBJ2-1; 9 nucleotides match TRBD2. CDR3 length: 16 residues. CDR1 is SGHNT and CDR2 is YENEEA in the germline V gene. Trimming cost V 1 base and J 5 bases; bases outside gene matches: 6.